These 23 T cell receptor beta chains share one sample of origin, sequenced in a study of blood T cell repertoires in COVID-19. Repertoires were generated with immunoSEQ multiplex PCR, while TCRdb's copy carries only in-frame clones and drops some. The top ten clones hold about 4% of a sample with about 260,000 clones, 70% to 90% of them seen once. Sequenced material: PBMCs or T cells enriched from blood (not recorded which). The source is a woman aged 25 to 39 with acute COVID-19.

CDR3 nucleotide sequence: TGCGCCAGCCAAACATCATCTGGAAACACCATATATTTT. It encodes CASQTSSGNTIYF. This chain joins TRBV10-2 and TRBJ1-3; D remains ambiguous. The CDR3 totals 13 residues. Looked up from germline, CDR1 is WSHSY and CDR2 is SAAADI. V shed 8 bases and J shed 1 base, with 9 bases lying between them.

The chain is built from TRBV29-1 and TRBJ1-1; a weak D match, TRBD1 (5 bases). Between the trimmed V and J ends, which lost 4 bases and 3 bases, there was a span of 15 bases. Germline values: CDR1 SQVTM, CDR2 ANQGSEA. The CDR3 extends over 14 amino acids. This CDR3 reads CSVASGLGDTEAFF. As DNA, the CDR3 is TGCAGCGTTGCGTCAGGGTTAGGGGACACTGAAGCTTTCTTT.

This chain joins TRBV21-1 and TRBJ1-5; the D call of TRBD1 is as the table states it, not checked on the DNA. TRBV21-1 is assigned pseudogene status. CDR3 length: 14 amino acids. The CDR3 sequence: CASSKQGSNQPQHF. The CDR3 DNA reads as TGTGCCAGCAGCAAACAGGGGAGCAATCAGCCCCAGCATTTT.

The chain combines TRBV28 with TRBJ2-2; D might be TRBD2 (6 bases). This CDR3 comprises 16 residues. V gave up 4 bases and J gave up 3 bases, with 15 bases separating them. The germline gives CDR1 MDHEN, CDR2 SYDVKM. The CDR3 sequence is CASSWYVSGHTGELFF. The CDR3 DNA reads as TGTGCCAGCAGTTGGTATGTTAGCGGTCACACCGGGGAGCTGTTTTTT.

This sequence joins TRBV7-2 and TRBJ2-1, with TRBD1 matching over 9 bases. Trimming removed 4 bases from V and 8 bases from J; junction bases left unmatched: 9. The CDR3 has 15 residues. Germline assignment: CDR1 SGHTA and CDR2 FQGNSA. CDR3 in DNA: TGTGCCAGCAGCTCCGGGACAGGGCTGGGGTATGAGCAGTTCTTC. This encodes CASSSGTGLGYEQFF.

The rearrangement joins TRBV7-2 to TRBJ2-7; 7 bases fit TRBD1. V lost 5 bases, J lost 3 bases, and 1 base stayed unmatched. Germline CDR1 SGHTA, CDR2 FQGNSA. The CDR3 extends over 12 amino acids. The CDR3 DNA sequence: TGTGCCAGCAGCCCAGGGGGCTACGAGCAGTACTTC. It is translated as CASSPGGYEQYF.

This clone was observed a single time. Other DNA sequences in the sample encode the same CDR3. The rearrangement uses TRBV6-5 and TRBJ1-1; D is possibly TRBD1 (5 bases). Per the germline V gene, CDR1 is MNHEY and CDR2 is SVGAGI. Between the trimmed V and J ends, which lost 6 bases and 0 bases, there was a span of 11 bases. The CDR3 length is 14 residues. CDR3 in DNA: TGTGCCAGCAGCTTGGACACGATGAACACTGAAGCTTTCTTT. This sequence encodes CASSLDTMNTEAFF.

This chain joins TRBV28 and TRBJ2-7; 8 bases map to TRBD2. CDR3 length: 15 amino acids. Germline values: CDR1 MDHEN, CDR2 SYDVKM. V lost 6 bases and J lost 5; bases outside the gene matches: 12. DNA of the CDR3: TGTGCCAGCAGCTTTCAAGGCGGGGGGCCAAACGAGCAGTACTTC. Residues: CASSFQGGGPNEQYF. The full variable domain, its missing parts supplied by reference TRBV28 and TRBJ2-7, is DVKVTQSSRYLVKRTGEKVFLECVQDMDHENMFWYRQDPGLGLRLIYFSYDVKMKEKGDIPEGYSVSREKKERFSLILESASTNQTSMYLCASSFQGGGPNEQYFGPGTRLTVT.

The gene calls are TRBV7-6 and TRBJ2-7, with TRBD2 matching over 7 bases. The CDR3 runs to 15 residues. Germline trimming cut 5 bases from V and 0 bases from J; bases unmatched to any gene: 7. Germline-derived CDR1 and CDR2 are SGHVS and FNYEAQ. The chain's CDR3 is CASSPGGGISYEQYF. CDR3 in DNA: TGTGCCAGCAGCCCTGGGGGAGGGATCTCCTACGAGCAGTACTTC.

The CDR3 spells CASSRQGGDSNQPQHF. In DNA, the CDR3 is TGTGCCAGTAGCCGACAGGGAGGCGATAGCAATCAGCCCCAGCATTTT. The rearrangement uses TRBV19 and TRBJ1-5; 7 bases line up with TRBD1. Germline V gives CDR1 LNHDA, CDR2 SQIVND (reference sequence). Unmatched junction bases numbered 8, after V lost 6 bases and J lost 0 bases. The CDR3 extends over 16 amino acids.

The chain is built from TRBV7-2 and TRBJ2-7; D possibly corresponds to TRBD2 (6 bases). Germline CDR1 reads SGHTA; CDR2 reads FQGNSA. The CDR3 loop spans 16 amino acids. V lost 0 bases and J 1 base, leaving 13 bases between the germline ends. The CDR3 protein is CASSLAGTQPSYEQYF. CDR3 in DNA: TGTGCCAGCAGCTTAGCGGGGACTCAACCGTCCTACGAGCAGTACTTC.

V is TRBV18 and J is TRBJ2-3; 10 bases align to TRBD2. The CDR3 extends over 16 amino acids. With V trimmed by 4 bases and J by 3 bases, 7 bases remained unmatched. CDR1 and CDR2 (germline): KGHSH, LQKENI. CDR3 sequence reads: CASSQSIAGGTDTQYF. The CDR3 DNA reads TGTGCCAGCTCACAGAGTATAGCGGGAGGTACAGATACGCAGTATTTT.

This chain's CDR3 is CASNGQGNQPQHF. CDR3 in DNA: TGTGCCAGCAATGGACAGGGAAATCAGCCCCAGCATTTT. The chain links TRBV25-1 to TRBJ1-5; 8 bases match TRBD1. This CDR3 region has 13 residues. Trimming at V came to 7 bases and at J to 4 bases, leaving 3 bases not matched to a gene. CDR1 and CDR2 from the germline V gene are MGHDK and SYGVNS.

The chain carries TRBV9 and TRBJ1-3, with D unresolved. V lost 4 bases and J 2 bases, leaving 4 bases between the germline ends. Germline values: CDR1 SGDLS, CDR2 YYNGEE. This CDR3 region has 12 residues. In nucleotides, the CDR3 is TGTGCCAGCAGCTCCGCTGGAAACACCATATATTTT. This sequence encodes CASSSAGNTIYF.

This clone appeared once. Other nucleotide sequences in the sample specify the same CDR3. This chain connects TRBV29-1 to TRBJ2-1; 7 positions agree with TRBD1. The length of the CDR3 is 12 residues. J gave up 6 bases and V 3 bases, and 2 bases lay outside the gene matches. Germline values: CDR1 SQVTM, CDR2 ANQGSEA. The CDR3 loop is CSVERQGNEQFF. CDR3 bases: TGCAGCGTTGAGAGACAGGGCAATGAGCAGTTCTTC.

This sequence joins TRBV2 and TRBJ2-1; TRBD2 agrees at 7 bases. Germline CDR1 and CDR2: SNHLY and FYNNEI. V lost 5 bases, J lost 7 bases, and 17 bases stayed unmatched. The CDR3 consists of 17 residues. For the CDR3, the DNA is TGTGCCAGCAGTCCCTTCCCGGGCTTGCTAGCGGTGAATGAGCAGTTCTTC. This encodes CASSPFPGLLAVNEQFF.

This CDR3 reads CASRVDGASYNEQFF. In nucleotides, the CDR3 is TGTGCCAGCAGAGTCGATGGAGCCTCTTACAATGAGCAGTTCTTC. This rearrangement joins TRBV6-5 to TRBJ2-1; D remains unclear. Per germline, CDR1 MNHEY and CDR2 SVGAGI. The CDR3 extends over 15 amino acids. V was pared by 6 bases and J by 4 bases, with 16 bases between.

This clone was recorded once. The J gene is TRBJ1-2, the V gene TRBV24-1; D perhaps matches TRBD1 (6 bases). V lost 3 bases and J 7 bases, leaving 11 bases between the germline ends. The CDR3 contains 13 residues. CDR1 KGHDR and CDR2 SFDVKD come from the germline V gene. CDR3 DNA sequence: TGTGCCACCAGTGATGCGACAGGCGGTGGCTACACCTTC. Translated: CATSDATGGGYTF.

V gene TRBV9 combines with J gene TRBJ2-3; D gene ambiguous. CDR3 length equals 12 residues. The germline V gene encodes CDR1 SGDLS and CDR2 YYNGEE. Deletions cut 4 bases from V and 4 bases from J, with 7 bases between. CDR3 loop: CASSSIPDTQYF. DNA for the CDR3: TGTGCCAGCAGCTCCATCCCAGATACGCAGTATTTT. The variable domain in full, with the rest retrieved from reference TRBV9 and TRBJ2-3, is DSGVTQTPKHLITATGQRVTLRCSPRSGDLSVYWYQQSLDQGLQFLIQYYNGEERAKGNILERFSAQQFPDLHSELNLSSLELGDSALYFCASSSIPDTQYFGPGTRLTVL.

This chain uses TRBV21-1 with TRBJ1-2. TRBV21-1 is given as a pseudogene. The CDR3 sequence is 12 residues long. Here the CDR3 DNA reads TGTGCCAGCAGCAAGTCTTACTATGGCTACACCTTC. This gives the protein CASSKSYYGYTF.

The CDR3 region is CASSQDVAGRGYEQYF. The CDR3 bases are TGCGCCAGCAGCCAAGATGTGGCGGGACGAGGCTACGAGCAGTACTTC. The chain has TRBV4-3 and TRBJ2-7; a possible D gene is TRBD2 (6 bases). CDR3 length: 16 amino acids. V gave up 0 bases and J gave up 3 bases, with 15 bases separating them. Germline loops: CDR1 LGHNA, CDR2 YSLEER.

This chain uses TRBV9 with TRBJ2-7, with 10 bases lining up with TRBD2. The V gene's germline CDR1 is SGDLS and CDR2 YYNGEE. With 0 bases clipped from V and 0 bases from J, the junction kept 3 bases outside the gene matches. This CDR3 has 16 amino acids. In DNA form, the CDR3 reads TGTGCCAGCAGCGTAGCGGGGACTAGCGCCTCCTACGAGCAGTACTTC. Protein: CASSVAGTSASYEQYF.

This chain links TRBV5-8 with TRBJ1-1; D is undetermined. CDR3 length: 13 amino acids. V was cut by 4 bases and J by 3 bases, with 10 bases left in between. Per germline, CDR1 SGHTS and CDR2 YDEGEE. The CDR3 is CASSQYRDTEAFF. The CDR3, as DNA: TGTGCCAGCAGCCAATACCGGGACACTGAAGCTTTCTTT. Filled out from reference TRBV5-8 and TRBJ1-1, the complete variable domain reads EAGVTQSPTHLIKTRGQQATLRCSPISGHTSVYWYQQALGLGLQFLLWYDEGEERNRGNFPPRFSGRQFPNYSSELNVNALELEDSALYLCASSQYRDTEAFFGQGTRLTVV.